This T cell receptor (beta chain) was captured in a study of T cells in Graves' hyperthyroidism and ophthalmopathy. Study outcomes and limitations: Prediction of ophthalmopathy progression came a median approximately 6 months pre-onset. A model built on 13 V-J features separated ophthalmopathy from stable hyperthyroidism.

Across 18 months, stable Graves' hyperthyroidism was marked by no progression to ophthalmopathy. Patients aged 18 to 65 had newly diagnosed hyperthyroidism lasting under 2 months. RNA transcripts yielded amplified TCR beta CDR3 regions. TCR CDR3 underwent first-round RT-PCR with the HTBI primer set. TCRdb ran MiXCR on the multiplex PCR reads and lists one entry per CDR3 protein. The profile shows 600,000 to 750,000 distinct CDR3 sequences, roughly 17% of them singletons. This clonotype was recorded at least ten times. Its antigen is still unknown. V dropped 6 bases and J dropped 5; count of bases not matched to a gene: 13. Looked up from germline, CDR1 is MDHEN and CDR2 is SYDVKM. The CDR3 is 16 residues long.

The specimen was blood. The genes are TRBV28 and TRBJ2-7; 10 bases align to TRBD2. This clonotype was obtained from a man aged 50 or older with Graves' hyperthyroidism. The CDR3 DNA is TGTGCCAGCAGCCCATCTACTTCTAGCGGGAGAGACGAGCAGTACTTC. It yields the protein CASSPSTSSGRDEQYF.